Shown below are 27 T cell receptor beta chains from a single sample sequenced in a study of cytomegalovirus exposure and HLA in healthy donors (dated by TCRdb to 2016 to 2017). To prepare the library, the immunoSEQ multiplex PCR assay was applied. For the multiplex PCR, a mixture combining 60 forward primers for TCR Vbeta segments and 13 reverse primers for TCR Jbeta segments was used. TCRdb mirrors the immuneACCESS table, restricted to in-frame sequences. Some clones are absent from its copies; in checked studies, under half trace to an unresolved V gene, and the reason for the others is unknown. Counted in this sample were tens of thousands of clones; approximately 84% of them appeared once. The ten largest make up 2.4% of the sample. The specimen sequenced was PBMCs. These receptors came from a woman aged 50 to 60 in good health and CMV-seronegative.

The V gene is TRBV7-8, the J gene TRBJ1-4; 9 nucleotides agree with TRBD1. The CDR3 spans 17 residues. V gave up 5 bases and J gave up 8 bases; unmatched junction bases: 15. CDR1 is SGHVS, CDR2 FQNEAQ, per germline. The CDR3 loop is CASSSLWSPTGGEKLFF. In DNA, the CDR3 is TGTGCCAGCAGCAGCTTGTGGAGCCCGACAGGGGGGGAAAAACTGTTTTTT. Full variable domain (rest looked up from reference TRBV7-8 and TRBJ1-4): GAGVSQSPRYKVAKRGQDVALRCDPISGHVSLFWYQQALGQGPEFLTYFQNEAQLDKSGLPSDRFFAERPEGSVSTLKIQRTQQEDSAVYLCASSSLWSPTGGEKLFFGSGTQLSVL.

The genes are TRBV18 and TRBJ2-5; 9 bases match TRBD1. The J call may not be correct, given that the DNA end is closer to TRBJ2-7. There are 15 residues in the CDR3. CDR1 is KGHSH, CDR2 LQKENI, per germline. The CDR3 sequence is CASSQRQDRGGEQYF. For the CDR3, the DNA is TGTGCCAGCTCACAACGGCAGGACAGGGGTGGCGAGCAGTACTTC.

The CDR3 DNA sequence: TGTGCCAGCAGTTTTCTCGGGGGGGATGTTCGGACTGAAGCTTTCTTT. Translation gives CASSFLGGDVRTEAFF. The V and J genes are TRBV28 and TRBJ1-1; tentatively, D is TRBD1 (5 bases). The germline V and J ends were trimmed by 3 bases and 5 bases, with 19 bases remaining between them. Germline-derived CDR1 and CDR2 are MDHEN and SYDVKM. The CDR3 is 16 residues long.

V gene TRBV28 combines with J gene TRBJ1-2; maybe TRBD1 (5 bases). The ends were cut back, 6 bases at V and 7 bases at J, with 18 bases in the middle. Per germline, CDR1 MDHEN and CDR2 SYDVKM. The CDR3 extends over 14 amino acids. CDR3 DNA sequence: TGTGCCAGCAGAGTTCCGACGGCCGGGGGTGGCTACACCTTC. Its protein is CASRVPTAGGGYTF.

CDR3: CASSNPQGTKVNYGYTF. DNA for the CDR3: TGTGCCAGCAGCAACCCCCAGGGGACCAAAGTCAACTATGGCTACACCTTC. V gene TRBV11-1 combines with J gene TRBJ1-2; perhaps TRBD1 as D (6 bases). The V and J ends lost 5 bases and 2 bases respectively, with 21 bases between them. The CDR3 length is 17 residues. The germline gives CDR1 SGHAT, CDR2 FQDESV (reference sequence).

This chain uses TRBV4-2 with TRBJ2-1; TRBD1 matches 11 bases. The CDR3 runs 17 residues. Germline-derived CDR1 and CDR2 are LGHNA and YNFKEQ. Trimming removed 0 bases from V and 7 bases from J; junction bases left unmatched: 8. For the CDR3, the DNA is TGTGCCAGCAGCCAAGACGCGGGGACAGGGGGTCGGAATGAGCAGTTCTTC. It yields the protein CASSQDAGTGGRNEQFF.

V usage is TRBV7-7 and J usage is TRBJ2-7, with TRBD2 matching 9 bases. The length of the CDR3 is 16 residues. Germline CDR1 reads SSHAT; CDR2 reads FNYEAQ (reference sequence). Here the CDR3 DNA reads TGTGCTAGCAGCCACCTTGGTAGCGGGGGCCCCTACGAGCAGTACGTC. Protein product: CASSHLGSGGPYEQYV.

V usage is TRBV29-1 and J usage is TRBJ1-2; D is unclear. The CDR3 is 12 residues long. Trimming removed 4 bases at V and 0 bases at J, with 6 bases between. Germline loops: CDR1 SQVTM, CDR2 ANQGSEA. As DNA, the CDR3 is TGCAGCGTTGGCGGATCTAACTATGGCTACACCTTC. It yields the protein CSVGGSNYGYTF.

CDR3 DNA sequence: TGTGCCAGCAGCCATGACAAAACGCTCACAGGACAGCAATACTATGGCTACACCTTC. Translating gives CASSHDKTLTGQQYYGYTF. The V and J genes are TRBV4-2 and TRBJ1-2, with D tentatively TRBD1 (6 bases). Germline V CDR1 and CDR2: LGHNA, YNFKEQ. V shed 3 bases and J shed 3 bases, with 26 bases lying between them. CDR3 length: 19 amino acids.

The rearrangement joins TRBV5-6 to TRBJ2-6; D is unresolved. The CDR3 is 18 residues long. With 0 bases removed from V and 0 bases from J, the gap between germline ends came to 13 bases. CDR1 is SGHDT and CDR2 is YYEEEE in the germline V gene. The CDR3 protein is CASSLVSILPSGANVLTF. CDR3 bases: TGTGCCAGCAGCTTGGTTAGTATTTTGCCCTCTGGGGCCAACGTCCTGACTTTC.

The rearrangement links TRBV28 to TRBJ2-7; D is ambiguous. V lost 6 bases and J lost 2, with 17 bases in between. The CDR3 runs to 15 residues. CDR1 is MDHEN and CDR2 is SYDVKM in the germline V gene. CDR3 nucleotides: TGTGCCAGCAGGCCCTTTAGTGATGGAGCCTACGAGCAGTACTTC. Its protein is CASRPFSDGAYEQYF.

The V call is TRBV7-9, the J call TRBJ1-2; weak D call: TRBD1 (6 bases). CDR1 and CDR2 from the germline V gene are SEHNR and FQNEAQ (reference sequence). CDR3 length: 15 amino acids. The V end lost 7 bases, the J end lost 7 bases, and 22 bases lay between the germline ends. This CDR3 is CASTRTEGEFFGYTF. The CDR3 coding sequence is TGTGCCAGCACAAGGACAGAGGGGGAATTCTTTGGCTACACCTTC.

The V and J genes are TRBV5-6 and TRBJ1-4; 7 bases fit TRBD1. Germline CDR1 reads SGHDT; CDR2 reads YYEEEE. The CDR3 runs to 15 residues. V lost 4 bases, J lost 4 bases, and 7 bases stayed unmatched. CDR3: CASSRAGGLNEKLFF. The CDR3 bases are TGTGCCAGCAGCCGAGCAGGGGGGCTTAATGAAAAACTGTTTTTT.

The chain is built from TRBV5-1 and TRBJ1-1; 9 nucleotides align to TRBD1. The ends lost 4 bases at V and 0 bases at J; junction bases unmatched: 7. The CDR3 sequence is 16 residues long. In germline, CDR1 is SGHRS, CDR2 YFSETQ. The CDR3 reads CASSKDRGVVNTEAFF. The CDR3 DNA reads as TGCGCCAGCAGCAAGGACAGGGGAGTGGTGAACACTGAAGCTTTCTTT.

The chain uses TRBV9 and TRBJ2-3; 7 bases line up with TRBD2. The CDR3 spans 14 residues. The germline gives CDR1 SGDLS, CDR2 YYNGEE. Germline trimming cut 2 bases from V and 5 bases from J; bases unmatched to any gene: 5. The CDR3 sequence: CASSVHRGEDTQYF. In DNA, the CDR3 is TGTGCCAGCAGCGTGCACCGGGGGGAAGATACGCAGTATTTT.

The J gene is TRBJ1-4, the V gene TRBV19; D is unresolved. Germline CDR1 reads LNHDA; CDR2 reads SQIVND (reference sequence). Trimming stripped 4 bases from V and 11 bases from J, with 11 bases between. This CDR3 is 12 amino acids long. The CDR3 region has the DNA TGTGCCAGTAGTACTCAAGGCGGGAAACTGTTTTTT. Translation: CASSTQGGKLFF.

This clone was seen only a few times. This CDR3 reads CATSPGTGGNTDTQYF. CDR3 DNA sequence: TGTGCCACCAGCCCCGGGACAGGGGGTAACACAGATACGCAGTATTTT. The V and J genes are TRBV15 and TRBJ2-3; 11 bases are shared with TRBD1. V dropped 5 bases and J dropped 2; count of bases not matched to a gene: 6. CDR3 size: 16 residues. Per germline, CDR1 LNHNV and CDR2 YYDKDF (reference sequence).

The chain uses TRBV5-6 and TRBJ1-2, with D possibly TRBD1 on 5 matching bases. Germline lookup yields CDR1 SGHDT and CDR2 YYEEEE. The CDR3 runs 15 residues. V was pared by 1 base and J by 0 bases, with 10 bases between. Here the CDR3 DNA reads TGTGCCAGCAGCTTGAGGGGCACTTCTAACTATGGCTACACCTTC. Translating it yields CASSLRGTSNYGYTF.

The chain links TRBV6-6 to TRBJ1-2; 8 bases line up with TRBD1. The V and J ends lost 5 bases and 2 bases, in that order; junction bases with no gene match: 7. CDR1 is MNHNY, CDR2 SVGAGI, per germline (reference sequence). This CDR3 comprises 15 residues. CDR3 sequence: CASSATGQVNYGYTF. In DNA, the CDR3 is TGTGCCAGCAGTGCGACGGGACAGGTGAACTATGGCTACACCTTC.

The chain is built from TRBV28 and TRBJ2-3; 12 nucleotides line up with TRBD1. Germline CDR1 is MDHEN and CDR2 is SYDVKM. CDR3 size: 19 residues. The junction had 9 bases not matched to a gene; V was cut back by 2 bases and J by 0 bases. CDR3 bases: TGTGCCAGCAGTTTAGTCCCCGGGACAGGGGGCGCAAGCACAGATACGCAGTATTTT. This gives the protein CASSLVPGTGGASTDTQYF.

The chain uses TRBV19 and TRBJ1-3; no reliable D call. V was trimmed by 2 bases and J by 3 bases, leaving 8 bases between them. CDR3 length: 14 residues. Germline V gene lookup returns CDR1 LNHDA and CDR2 SQIVND (reference sequence). The DNA of the CDR3 is TGTGCCAGTAGTATACTACGAGTTGGAAACACCATATATTTT. This translates into CASSILRVGNTIYF.

The rearrangement links TRBV11-2 to TRBJ2-1; 13 bases fit TRBD2. Trimming removed 5 bases from V and 0 bases from J; junction bases left unmatched: 1. There are 16 residues in the CDR3. Germline V gives CDR1 SGHAT, CDR2 FQNNGV. The CDR3 sequence: CASSRTSGSSYNEQFF. CDR3 in DNA: TGTGCCAGCAGCCGGACTAGCGGGAGCTCCTACAATGAGCAGTTCTTC.

V gene TRBV12-1 combines with J gene TRBJ2-1; the table's D gene call, TRBD2, was not cross checked with the DNA. TRBV12-1 has pseudogene status. The CDR3 has 17 residues. The CDR3 here is CASSFDLAGPLGYEQFF. The DNA for the CDR3 is TGTGCCAGCAGCTTTGACCTAGCGGGACCCCTCGGGTATGAGCAGTTCTTC.

Only one count was recorded for this clone. The CDR3 here is CASSPRDSSEQYF. DNA of the CDR3: TGTGCCAGCAGCCCGAGGGACAGTAGCGAGCAGTACTTC. The rearrangement uses TRBV7-6 and TRBJ2-7, with 7 positions matching TRBD1. Germline lookup yields CDR1 SGHVS and CDR2 FNYEAQ. With 5 bases clipped from V and 6 bases from J, the junction kept 7 bases outside the gene matches. The CDR3 sequence is 13 residues long.

This clone was seen a single time. This chain connects TRBV2 to TRBJ2-1, with TRBD2 matching 12 bases. There are 16 residues in the CDR3. V gave up 4 bases and J gave up 4 bases; unmatched junction bases: 5. Germline loops: CDR1 SNHLY, CDR2 FYNNEI. The CDR3 sequence: CASSGLAGGLYNEQFF. CDR3 nucleotide sequence: TGTGCCAGCAGTGGCCTAGCGGGGGGGCTGTACAATGAGCAGTTCTTC.

V gene TRBV28 combines with J gene TRBJ2-1, with 10 bases that match TRBD2. V lost 4 bases, J lost 4 bases, and 4 bases stayed unmatched. The CDR3 sequence is 15 residues long. CDR1 and CDR2 (germline): MDHEN, SYDVKM. As DNA, the CDR3 is TGTGCCAGCAGTTCGGGGACTAGCGCTTACAATGAGCAGTTCTTC. Translating gives CASSSGTSAYNEQFF.

V is TRBV6-1 and J is TRBJ2-1, with D tentatively TRBD2 (7 bases). Per the germline V gene, CDR1 is MNHNS and CDR2 is SASEGT. This CDR3 has 14 residues. The V and J ends lost 7 bases and 5 bases respectively, with 15 bases between them. The CDR3 DNA reads TGTGCCAGCACGAGGGGGGGGCTCCACAATGAGCAGTTCTTC. This sequence encodes CASTRGGLHNEQFF.